The source of this T cell receptor beta chain is a study of blood T cell repertoires in COVID-19. The wider study: Spain, Italy and the United States supplied samples that represented acute and convalescent COVID-19. In each case, the material was cDNA or gDNA derived from T cells, B-cell-depleted T cells, or PBMCs.

V shed 8 bases and J shed 8 bases, with 7 bases lying between them. CDR3 length equals 10 residues. The V gene's germline CDR1 is LNHDA and CDR2 SQIVND (reference sequence). Per the study methods: Amplified reference gene primers provided the basis for estimating nucleated cell counts. The data were produced by immunoSEQ multiplex PCR, yet TCRdb's version contains in-frame clones alone and is incomplete. D and trimming come from the DNA, and the V and J calls and clone size come from that table. Among around 150,000 clones listed, approximately 84% were seen once. This chain links TRBV19 with TRBJ1-3; D is uncertain. Sequenced material: peripheral blood. This clonotype originated in a woman aged 55-70 years with COVID-19, enrolled during active disease. The CDR3 coding sequence is TGTGCCAGTCTGGGAGACACCATATATTTT. This encodes CASLGDTIYF.